Listed here are 2 T cell receptor beta chains from one sample, sequenced in a study of human versus mouse CDR3 diversity and MHC coevolution. Method: immunoSEQ multiplex PCR; TCRdb's copy keeps in-frame clones and lacks some. This table holds about 80,000 clones, around 93% found once. The specimen was naive CD4+ T cells from blood. Stated subset: CD45RO-negative CD62L-positive naive CD4 T cells. These receptors originate from a person between 25 and 69 years old in good health.

The chain links TRBV9 to TRBJ1-2; 10 bases agree with TRBD1. V was pared by 2 bases and J by 10 bases, with 8 bases of the junction left unmatched. Germline V gene lookup returns CDR1 SGDLS and CDR2 YYNGEE. This CDR3 comprises 14 residues. CDR3 in DNA: TGTGCCAGCAGCGTTCTGACAGGGGGCTTGGACTACACCTTC. This sequence encodes CASSVLTGGLDYTF.

This clone showed up just once. The CDR3 region is CASSLLSGDGYTF. The CDR3 region has the DNA TGTGCCAGCAGTTTACTCTCAGGGGATGGCTACACCTTC. This rearrangement joins TRBV28 to TRBJ1-2, with D possibly TRBD1 on 6 matching bases. CDR3 length: 13 residues. In germline, CDR1 is MDHEN, CDR2 SYDVKM. V was clipped by 2 bases and J by 6 bases, with 10 bases between them.